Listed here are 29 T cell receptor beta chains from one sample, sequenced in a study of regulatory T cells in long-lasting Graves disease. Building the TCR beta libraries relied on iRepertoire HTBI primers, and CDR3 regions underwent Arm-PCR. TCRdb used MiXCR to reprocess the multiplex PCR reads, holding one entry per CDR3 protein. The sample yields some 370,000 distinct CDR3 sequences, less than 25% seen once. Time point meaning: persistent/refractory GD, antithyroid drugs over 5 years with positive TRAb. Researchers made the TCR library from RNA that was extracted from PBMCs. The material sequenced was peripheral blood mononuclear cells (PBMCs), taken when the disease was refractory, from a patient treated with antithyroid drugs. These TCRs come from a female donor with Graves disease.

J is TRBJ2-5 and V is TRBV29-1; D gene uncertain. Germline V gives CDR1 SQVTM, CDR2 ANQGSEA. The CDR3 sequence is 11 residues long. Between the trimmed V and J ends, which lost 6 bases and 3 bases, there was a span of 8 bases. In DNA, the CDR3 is TGCAGCGTAGTAGGCGAAGAGACCCAGTACTTC. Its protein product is CSVVGEETQYF.

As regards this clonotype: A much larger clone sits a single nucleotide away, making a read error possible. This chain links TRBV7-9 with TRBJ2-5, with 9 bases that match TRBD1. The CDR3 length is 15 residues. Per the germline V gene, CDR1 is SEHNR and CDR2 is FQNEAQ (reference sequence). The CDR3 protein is CASSMTGGVQKTQYF. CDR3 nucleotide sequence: TGTGCCAGCAGCATGACAGGGGGGGTCCAAAAGACCCAGTACTTC.

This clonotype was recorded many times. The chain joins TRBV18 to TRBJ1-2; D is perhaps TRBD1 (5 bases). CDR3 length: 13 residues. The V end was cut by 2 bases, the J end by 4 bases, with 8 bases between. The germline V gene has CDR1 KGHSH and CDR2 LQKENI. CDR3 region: CASSPGAGYGYTF. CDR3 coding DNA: TGTGCCAGCTCACCAGGGGCAGGCTATGGCTACACCTTC.

The chain's CDR3 is CASSPGRGREKLFF. The CDR3 DNA is TGTGCCAGCAGCCCAGGTCGGGGGCGAGAAAAACTGTTTTTT. The chain has TRBV4-2 and TRBJ1-4, with D maybe TRBD1 (6 bases). Germline-derived CDR1 and CDR2 are LGHNA and YNFKEQ. V gave up 4 bases and J gave up 8 bases, with 14 bases separating them. The CDR3 spans 14 residues.

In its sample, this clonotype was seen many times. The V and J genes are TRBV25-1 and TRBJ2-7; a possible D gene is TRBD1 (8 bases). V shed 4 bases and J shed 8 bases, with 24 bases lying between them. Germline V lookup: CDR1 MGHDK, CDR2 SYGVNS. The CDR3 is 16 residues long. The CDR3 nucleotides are TGTGCCAGCAGTGTGGTAAGCGGGACAGGCGTCGTAAAGCAGTACTTC. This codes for CASSVVSGTGVVKQYF.

This CDR3 is CSVEKTGTKEQYF. CDR3 in DNA: TGCAGCGTTGAAAAGACAGGGACGAAAGAGCAGTACTTC. The chain couples TRBV29-1 to TRBJ2-7; 7 bases are shared with TRBD1. Germline lookup yields CDR1 SQVTM and CDR2 ANQGSEA. The CDR3 length is 13 residues. V gave up 2 bases and J gave up 7 bases; unmatched junction bases: 8.

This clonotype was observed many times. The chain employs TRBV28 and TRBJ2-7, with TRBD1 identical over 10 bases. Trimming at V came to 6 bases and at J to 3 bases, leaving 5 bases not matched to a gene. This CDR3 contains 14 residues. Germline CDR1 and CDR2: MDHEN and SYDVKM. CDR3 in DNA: TGTGCCAGCAGCCTCTGGACAGGGGGCTACGAGCAGTACTTC. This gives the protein CASSLWTGGYEQYF.

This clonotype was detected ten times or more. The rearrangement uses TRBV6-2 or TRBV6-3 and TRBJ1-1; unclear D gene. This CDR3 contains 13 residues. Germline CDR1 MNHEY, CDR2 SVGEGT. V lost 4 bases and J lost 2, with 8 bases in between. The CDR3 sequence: CASSSSYNTEAFF. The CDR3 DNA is TGTGCCAGCAGTTCGTCGTATAACACTGAAGCTTTCTTT.

DNA for the CDR3: TGTGCCACCAGTGATCACCTTGTAGAGACCCAGTACTTC. Translated, it gives CATSDHLVETQYF. The chain has TRBV24-1 and TRBJ2-5; no firm D call. V was cut by 3 bases and J by 4 bases, with 8 bases left in between. The CDR3 covers 13 residues. Germline CDR1 is KGHDR and CDR2 is SFDVKD.

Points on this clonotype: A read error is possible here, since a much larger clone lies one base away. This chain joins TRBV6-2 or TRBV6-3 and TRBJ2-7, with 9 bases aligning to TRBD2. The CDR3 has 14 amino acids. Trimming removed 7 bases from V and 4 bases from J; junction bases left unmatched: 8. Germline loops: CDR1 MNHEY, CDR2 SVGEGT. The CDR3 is CASTVGTSLYEQYF. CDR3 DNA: TGTGCCAGCACGGTGGGGACTAGCCTATACGAGCAGTACTTC.

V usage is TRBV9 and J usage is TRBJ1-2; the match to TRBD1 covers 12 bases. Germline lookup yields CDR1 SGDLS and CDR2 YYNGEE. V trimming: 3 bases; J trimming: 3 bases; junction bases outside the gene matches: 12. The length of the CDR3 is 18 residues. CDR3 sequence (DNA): TGTGCCAGCAGCGCCGGAGGGACAGGGGGCCTGGGTGACTATGGCTACACCTTC. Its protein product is CASSAGGTGGLGDYGYTF.

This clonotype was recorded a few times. CDR3 sequence (DNA): TGTGCCAGCAGCCAAGACTCATCCGGGACAGGGGGCCGTTTAGGTTCACCCCTCCACTTT. Amino acid sequence: CASSQDSSGTGGRLGSPLHF. The V and J genes are TRBV14 and TRBJ1-6, with 12 bases aligning to TRBD1. This CDR3 is built from 20 residues. CDR1 SGHDN and CDR2 FVKESK come from the germline V gene. With V trimmed by 0 bases and J by 9 bases, 15 bases remained unmatched.

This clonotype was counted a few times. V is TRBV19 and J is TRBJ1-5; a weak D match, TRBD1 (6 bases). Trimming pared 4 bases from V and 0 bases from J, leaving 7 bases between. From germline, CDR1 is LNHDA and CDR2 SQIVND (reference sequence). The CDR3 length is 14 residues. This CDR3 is CASSNRDSNQPQHF. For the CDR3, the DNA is TGTGCCAGTAGTAACAGGGATAGCAATCAGCCCCAGCATTTT.

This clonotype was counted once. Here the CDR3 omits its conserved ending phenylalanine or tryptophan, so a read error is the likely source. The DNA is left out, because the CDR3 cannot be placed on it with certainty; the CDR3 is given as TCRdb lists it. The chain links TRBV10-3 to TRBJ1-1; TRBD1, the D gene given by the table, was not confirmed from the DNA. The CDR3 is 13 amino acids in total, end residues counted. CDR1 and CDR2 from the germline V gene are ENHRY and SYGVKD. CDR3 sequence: CAISESILGGQVY.

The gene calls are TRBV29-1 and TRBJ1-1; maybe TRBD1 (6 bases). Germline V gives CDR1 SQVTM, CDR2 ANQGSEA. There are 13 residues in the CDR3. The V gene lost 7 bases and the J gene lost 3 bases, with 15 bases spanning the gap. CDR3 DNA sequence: TGCAGCGCCGAGACAGGCGGGGACACTGAAGCTTTCTTT. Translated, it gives CSAETGGDTEAFF.

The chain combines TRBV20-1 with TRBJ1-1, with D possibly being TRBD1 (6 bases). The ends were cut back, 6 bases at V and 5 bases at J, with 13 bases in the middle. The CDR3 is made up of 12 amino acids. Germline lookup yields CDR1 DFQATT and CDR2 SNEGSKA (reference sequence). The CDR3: CSAAGTLTEAFF. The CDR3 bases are TGCAGTGCAGCCGGGACATTAACTGAAGCTTTCTTT.

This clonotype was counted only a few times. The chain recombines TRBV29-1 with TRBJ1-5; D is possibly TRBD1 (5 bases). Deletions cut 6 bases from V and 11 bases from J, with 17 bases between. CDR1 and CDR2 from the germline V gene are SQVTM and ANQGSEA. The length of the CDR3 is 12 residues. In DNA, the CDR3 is TGCAGCGTCCGGGACGGTGGGTTGGCCCAGCATTTT. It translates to CSVRDGGLAQHF.

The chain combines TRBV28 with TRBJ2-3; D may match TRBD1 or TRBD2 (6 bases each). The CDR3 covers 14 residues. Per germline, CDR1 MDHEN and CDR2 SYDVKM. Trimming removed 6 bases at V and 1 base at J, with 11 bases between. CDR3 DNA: TGTGCCAGCAGCCGTGGGGGGCGCACAGATACGCAGTATTTT. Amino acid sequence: CASSRGGRTDTQYF.

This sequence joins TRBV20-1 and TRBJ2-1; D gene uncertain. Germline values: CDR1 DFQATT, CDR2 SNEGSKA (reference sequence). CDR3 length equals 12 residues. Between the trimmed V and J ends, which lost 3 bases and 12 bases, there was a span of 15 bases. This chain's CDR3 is CSASRAPRGQFF. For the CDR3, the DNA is TGCAGTGCTAGTCGGGCTCCACGCGGGCAGTTCTTC.

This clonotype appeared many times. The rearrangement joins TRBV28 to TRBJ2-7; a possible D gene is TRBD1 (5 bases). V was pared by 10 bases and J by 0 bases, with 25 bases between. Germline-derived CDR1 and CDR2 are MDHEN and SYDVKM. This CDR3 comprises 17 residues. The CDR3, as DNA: TGTGCCACTAATCCGGCAAATTTCCTTAGGGGCTCCTACGAGCAGTACTTC. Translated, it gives CATNPANFLRGSYEQYF.

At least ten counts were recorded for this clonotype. CDR3 DNA sequence: TGTGCCAGCAGTGAAAAACGGTATGGCTACACCTTC. As protein: CASSEKRYGYTF. The V gene is TRBV2, the J gene TRBJ1-2; no definite D call. With 2 bases removed from V and 5 bases from J, the gap between germline ends came to 6 bases. CDR1 and CDR2 (germline): SNHLY, FYNNEI. The CDR3 sequence is 12 residues long.

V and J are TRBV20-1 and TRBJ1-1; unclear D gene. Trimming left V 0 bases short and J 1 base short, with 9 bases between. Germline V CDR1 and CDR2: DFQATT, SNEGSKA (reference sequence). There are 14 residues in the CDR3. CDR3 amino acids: CSARDPRSNTEAFF. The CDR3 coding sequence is TGCAGTGCTAGAGATCCCAGGTCGAACACTGAAGCTTTCTTT.

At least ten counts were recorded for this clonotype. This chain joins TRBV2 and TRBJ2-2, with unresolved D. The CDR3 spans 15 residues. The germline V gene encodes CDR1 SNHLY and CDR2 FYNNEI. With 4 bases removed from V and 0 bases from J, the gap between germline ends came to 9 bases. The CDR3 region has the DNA TGTGCCAGCAGTGTGCTGGGCGCGAACACCGGGGAGCTGTTTTTT. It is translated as CASSVLGANTGELFF.

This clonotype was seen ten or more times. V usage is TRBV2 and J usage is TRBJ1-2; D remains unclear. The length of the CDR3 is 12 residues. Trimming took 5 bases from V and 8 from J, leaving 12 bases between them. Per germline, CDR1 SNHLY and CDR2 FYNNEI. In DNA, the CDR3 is TGTGCCAGCAGTATGCCAGCTAGGGGCTACACCTTC. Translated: CASSMPARGYTF.

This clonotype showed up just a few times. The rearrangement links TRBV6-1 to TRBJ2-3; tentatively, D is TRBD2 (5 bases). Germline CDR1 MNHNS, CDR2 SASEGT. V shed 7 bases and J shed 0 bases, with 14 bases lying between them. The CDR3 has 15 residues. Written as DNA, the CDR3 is TGTGCCAGCACTATTAGGACTTCTAGCACAGATACGCAGTATTTT. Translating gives CASTIRTSSTDTQYF.

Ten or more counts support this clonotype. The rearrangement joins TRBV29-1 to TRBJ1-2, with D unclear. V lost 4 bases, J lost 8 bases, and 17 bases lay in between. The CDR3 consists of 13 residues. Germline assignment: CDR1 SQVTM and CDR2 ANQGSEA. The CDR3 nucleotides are TGCAGCGTTGTTCACCCAGGCCCCAAAGGCTACACCTTC. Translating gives CSVVHPGPKGYTF. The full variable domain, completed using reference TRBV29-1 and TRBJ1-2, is SAVISQKPSRDICQRGTSLTIQCQVDSQVTMMFWYRQQPGQSLTLIATANQGSEATYESGFVIDKFPISRPNLTFSTLTVSNMSPEDSSIYLCSVVHPGPKGYTFGSGTRLTVV.

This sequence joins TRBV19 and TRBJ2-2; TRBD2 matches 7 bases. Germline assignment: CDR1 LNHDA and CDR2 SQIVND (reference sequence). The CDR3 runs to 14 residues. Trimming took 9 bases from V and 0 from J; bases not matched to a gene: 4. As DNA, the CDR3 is TGTGCCAGCAGCGGGACCTCGAACACCGGGGAGCTGTTTTTT. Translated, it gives CASSGTSNTGELFF.

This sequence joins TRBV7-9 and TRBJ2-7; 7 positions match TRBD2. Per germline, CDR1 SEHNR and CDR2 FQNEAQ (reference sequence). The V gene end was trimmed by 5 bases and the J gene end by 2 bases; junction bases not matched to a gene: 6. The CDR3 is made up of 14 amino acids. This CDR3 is CASSAASGAYEQYF. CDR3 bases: TGTGCCAGCAGCGCCGCTAGCGGAGCCTACGAGCAGTACTTC.

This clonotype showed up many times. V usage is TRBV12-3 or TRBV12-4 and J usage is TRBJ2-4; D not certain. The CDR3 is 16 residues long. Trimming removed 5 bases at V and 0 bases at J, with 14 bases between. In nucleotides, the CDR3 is TGTGCCAGCAGTATCGACCAACCCCAAGCCAAAAACATTCAGTACTTC. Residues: CASSIDQPQAKNIQYF.